A single sample gave rise to the 12 T cell receptor beta chains below, sequenced in a study of OX40 agonist ivuxolimab in advanced cancers. Measured with immunoSEQ multiplex PCR; TCRdb has only the in-frame clones, and not every one. The top ten clones hold approximately 5% of a sample with tens of thousands of clones, about 90% of them seen once. Specimen: CD4+ or CD8+ T cells sorted from blood, collected in a trial of the OX40 agonist ivuxolimab. The receptors originated from an adult with an advanced solid tumor such as melanoma, head and neck, liver or kidney cancer.

The CDR3 DNA reads as TGTGCCAGCAGCTCCCAGGGGACTTCCTATAAGCAGTACTTC. Amino acids: CASSSQGTSYKQYF. The gene calls are TRBV6-6 and TRBJ2-7, with D perhaps matching TRBD1 or TRBD2 (6 bases each). This CDR3 is 14 amino acids long. V lost 6 bases and J 8 bases, leaving 20 bases between the germline ends. CDR1 is MNHNY, CDR2 SVGAGI, per germline (reference sequence).

This sequence joins TRBV9 and TRBJ2-2; 10 positions agree with TRBD2. The CDR3 runs 15 residues. Germline V gives CDR1 SGDLS, CDR2 YYNGEE. Trimming at V came to 2 bases and at J to 3 bases, leaving 1 base not matched to a gene. CDR3 in DNA: TGTGCCAGCAGCGTGACTAGCGGGCACACCGGGGAGCTGTTTTTT. Its protein product is CASSVTSGHTGELFF.

The chain recombines TRBV9 with TRBJ2-1; 8 bases fit TRBD2. This CDR3 contains 16 residues. J gave up 1 base and V 4 bases, and 7 bases lay outside the gene matches. Germline V lookup: CDR1 SGDLS, CDR2 YYNGEE. CDR3 DNA: TGTGCCAGCAGCCCCCCGGCGGGAGGATCCTACAATGAGCAGTTCTTC. Residues: CASSPPAGGSYNEQFF.

The J gene is TRBJ2-7, the V gene TRBV7-2; D is ambiguous. CDR3 length equals 15 residues. CDR1 is SGHTA and CDR2 is FQGNSA in the germline V gene. V was shortened by 2 bases and J by 2 bases, with 13 bases between the two germline ends. This CDR3 is CASSLYGTEAYEQYF. In DNA form, the CDR3 reads TGTGCCAGCAGCTTATACGGTACGGAAGCCTACGAGCAGTACTTC. The variable domain in full, completed from reference TRBV7-2 and TRBJ2-7, reads GAGVSQSPSNKVTEKGKDVELRCDPISGHTALYWYRQSLGQGLEFLIYFQGNSAPDKSGLPSDRFSAERTGGSVSTLTIQRTQQEDSAVYLCASSLYGTEAYEQYFGPGTRLTVT.

The J gene is TRBJ1-3, the V gene TRBV29-1; 8 nucleotides agree with TRBD1. There are 13 residues in the CDR3. Germline V gene lookup returns CDR1 SQVTM and CDR2 ANQGSEA. The V and J ends lost 7 bases and 4 bases, in that order; junction bases with no gene match: 6. This CDR3 is CSALTGVGNTIYF. The CDR3 nucleotides read TGCAGCGCCTTGACAGGGGTCGGAAACACCATATATTTT.

Written as DNA, the CDR3 is TGTGCTACCCGACAGGGAACCTCCCAAGAGACCCAGTACTTC. This sequence encodes CATRQGTSQETQYF. This rearrangement joins TRBV7-7 to TRBJ2-5; 7 bases fit TRBD1. The V gene's germline CDR1 is SSHAT and CDR2 FNYEAQ (reference sequence). The CDR3 spans 14 residues.

The rearrangement links TRBV28 to TRBJ1-2; tentatively, D is TRBD1 (6 bases). The CDR3 length is 15 residues. V lost 5 bases and J lost 4, with 17 bases in between. Germline CDR1 reads MDHEN; CDR2 reads SYDVKM. The CDR3 loop is CASSPKVQGRYGYTF. In DNA, the CDR3 is TGTGCCAGCAGTCCGAAAGTACAGGGACGCTATGGCTACACCTTC.

In DNA, the CDR3 is TGTGCCAGCAGTTGGGGGCCCGTTCAGCCCCAGCATTTT. Protein: CASSWGPVQPQHF. The chain carries TRBV2 and TRBJ1-5, with D possibly matching TRBD1 (6 bases). Trimming took 5 bases from V and 6 from J, leaving 11 bases between them. The length of the CDR3 is 13 residues. The germline V gene encodes CDR1 SNHLY and CDR2 FYNNEI.

The J gene is TRBJ2-7, the V gene TRBV5-6, with D perhaps TRBD1 (5 bases). Trimming left V 1 base short and J 9 bases short, with 29 bases between. The CDR3 has 18 residues. Germline assignment: CDR1 SGHDT and CDR2 YYEEEE. The CDR3 sequence: CASSLLGYRQSMEFGQYF. CDR3 DNA: TGTGCCAGCAGCTTGTTGGGATACAGACAGAGTATGGAGTTTGGGCAGTACTTC.

This clone was recorded once. The chain combines TRBV15 with TRBJ1-4; no reliable D call. The CDR3 spans 19 residues. Trimming removed 1 base from V and 2 bases from J, with 20 bases in between. Germline lookup yields CDR1 LNHNV and CDR2 YYDKDF (reference sequence). CDR3 residues: CATSRAGIWRRATNEKLFF. The CDR3 DNA is TGTGCCACCAGCAGAGCAGGCATCTGGAGGCGAGCGACTAATGAAAAACTGTTTTTT.

The CDR3 sequence is CASSFKGRRGYTF. CDR3 bases: TGTGCCAGCAGTTTTAAGGGAAGGAGAGGTTACACCTTC. This chain joins TRBV27 and TRBJ1-2; D not certain. The CDR3 runs to 13 residues. V was clipped by 3 bases and J by 11 bases, with 16 bases between them. The V gene's germline CDR1 is MNHEY and CDR2 SMNVEV (reference sequence).

The genes are TRBV5-4 and TRBJ2-3, with D unclear. This CDR3 has 12 amino acids. Trimming shortened V by 1 base and J by 8 bases, and 8 bases separated the two germline ends. Germline V gives CDR1 SGHNT, CDR2 YYREEE (reference sequence). CDR3 sequence reads: CASSLNRGTQYF. The CDR3 DNA sequence: TGTGCCAGCAGCTTGAACCGTGGTACGCAGTATTTT.